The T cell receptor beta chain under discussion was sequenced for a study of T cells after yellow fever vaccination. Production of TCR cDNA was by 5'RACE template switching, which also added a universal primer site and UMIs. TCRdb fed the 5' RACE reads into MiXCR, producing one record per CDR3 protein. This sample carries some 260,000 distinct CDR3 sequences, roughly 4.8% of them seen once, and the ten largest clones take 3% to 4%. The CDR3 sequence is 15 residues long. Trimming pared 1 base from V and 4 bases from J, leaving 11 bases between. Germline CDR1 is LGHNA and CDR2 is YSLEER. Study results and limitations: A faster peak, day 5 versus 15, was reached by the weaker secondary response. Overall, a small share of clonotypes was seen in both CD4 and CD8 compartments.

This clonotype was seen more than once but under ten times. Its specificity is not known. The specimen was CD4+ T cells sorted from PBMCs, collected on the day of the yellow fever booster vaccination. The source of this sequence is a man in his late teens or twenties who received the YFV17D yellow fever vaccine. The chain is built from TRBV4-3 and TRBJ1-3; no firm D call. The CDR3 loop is CASSQGSRWGNTIYF. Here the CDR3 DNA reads TGCGCCAGCAGCCAAGGGTCGAGGTGGGGAAACACCATATATTTT.